This is a list of T cell receptor beta chains from one sample in a study of OX40 agonist ivuxolimab in advanced cancers. The assay was immunoSEQ multiplex PCR, and TCRdb's table has in-frame clones only and misses some. Of 35,000 to 55,000 clones in the sample, 90% were seen once. The input for sequencing was CD4+ or CD8+ T cells sorted from blood, taken in a trial of the OX40 agonist ivuxolimab. These receptor sequences come from an adult with an advanced solid tumor such as melanoma, head and neck, liver or kidney cancer. Both conserved end residues are part of each CDR3. The D gene is left open where the match is weak. Clone size is not always given. Where it is, it says once, few, many or a class for expanded clones.

v_call,d_call,clone_size,j_call,cdr3_aa,cdr3_nt
TRBV11-2,TRBD2,-,TRBJ2-1,CASSPAGLAGYNEQFF,TGTGCCAGCAGCCCCGCGGGACTAGCGGGATACAATGAGCAGTTCTTC
TRBV27,TRBD1,-,TRBJ1-1,CASSQRQGRRTEAFF,TGTGCCAGCAGCCAAAGACAGGGGAGAAGGACTGAAGCTTTCTTT
TRBV19,-,-,TRBJ2-7,CASSTAHTGFVYEQYF,TGTGCCAGTAGTACTGCCCATACAGGGTTTGTCTACGAGCAGTACTTC
TRBV10-3,TRBD2,once,TRBJ2-1,CAISEFGGLAGRYNEQFF,TGTGCCATCAGTGAATTTGGTGGGCTAGCGGGACGATACAATGAGCAGTTCTTC
TRBV4-1,-,-,TRBJ2-3,CASSQDGGGADTQYF,TGCGCCAGCAGCCAAGACGGGGGAGGTGCAGATACGCAGTATTTT
TRBV4-1,TRBD1,-,TRBJ1-5,CASSQGDRPTQPQHF,TGCGCCAGCAGCCAAGGGGACAGGCCCACTCAGCCCCAGCATTTT
TRBV11-2,-,-,TRBJ2-6,CASSSDRTRFYSGANVLTF,TGTGCCAGCAGCTCCGACCGGACACGTTTCTACTCTGGGGCCAACGTCCTGACTTTC
TRBV27,TRBD1,-,TRBJ1-5,CASSPNYRGRNQPQHF,TGTGCCAGCAGTCCCAACTACAGGGGGCGCAATCAGCCCCAGCATTTT
TRBV5-8,-,once,TRBJ2-7,CASSLGNIKQYF,TGTGCCAGCAGCTTGGGGAATATAAAGCAGTACTTC
TRBV19,-,-,TRBJ1-4,CASADGANEKLFF,TGTGCCAGTGCGGACGGAGCTAATGAAAAACTGTTTTTT
TRBV7-6,TRBD1,-,TRBJ2-7,CASSLAQDRGYEQYF,TGTGCCAGCAGCTTAGCGCAGGACAGGGGCTACGAGCAGTACTTC
TRBV28,-,few,TRBJ1-5,CASSLPRQRGNQPQHF,TGTGCCAGCAGTCTACCTAGGCAAAGGGGCAATCAGCCCCAGCATTTT
TRBV30,-,once,TRBJ2-7,CAWSVRSAQYF,TGTGCCTGGAGTGTTCGTAGCGCGCAGTACTTC
TRBV5-1,-,-,TRBJ2-1,CASSTTGIEQFF,TGCGCCAGCAGCACTACCGGGATCGAGCAGTTCTTC
TRBV19,TRBD2,-,TRBJ2-5,CASSIQRGRGETQYF,TGTGCCAGTAGTATACAGCGCGGGAGGGGGGAGACCCAGTACTTC
TRBV28,-,-,TRBJ2-6,CASRLSWGPGANVLTF,TGTGCCAGCAGACTGTCCTGGGGGCCTGGGGCCAACGTCCTGACTTTC
TRBV6-1,-,-,TRBJ2-7,CASSAYEQYF,TGTGCCAGCAGTGCGTACGAGCAGTACTTC
TRBV10-1,-,-,TRBJ2-2,CASSAGLIPGELFF,TGCGCCAGCAGTGCTGGACTCATCCCCGGGGAGCTGTTTTTT